These T cell receptor beta chains were read from a single sample in a study of beta chain features in type 1 diabetes. Assay: immunoSEQ multiplex PCR; the TCRdb copy retains only in-frame clones and omits some. The sample has 810,000 or so clones, roughly 17% seen once; the top ten hold 0.023%. Material for sequencing was naive CD4+ T cells from blood. The receptors shown here come from a young woman in good health. Both conserved end residues are part of each CDR3. Fields, in order: D gene, J gene, V gene, clone size, CDR3 DNA, CDR3 protein. The D gene is left open where the match is weak. Size is omitted from some rows. Given values are once, few, many or a class for expanded clones.

>NA|TRBJ2-1|TRBV7-8|few
TGTGCCAGCGTCAGATCGTCTAACAATGAGCAGTTCTTC
CASVRSSNNEQFF
>NA|TRBJ2-5|TRBV7-2|few
TGTGCCAGCAGCTTAGTCCGAGAGACCCAGTACTTC
CASSLVRETQYF
>TRBD2|TRBJ2-1|TRBV7-8|few
TGTGCCAGCAGCTCCCGGCCACGCACGGGAGGGCCGTCGAGAGGCTCCTACAATGAGCAGTTCTTC
CASSSRPRTGGPSRGSYNEQFF
>NA|TRBJ2-1|TRBV29-1|few
TGCAGCGTTGGGCCAGAGACGCTCAATGAGCAGTTCTTC
CSVGPETLNEQFF
>NA|TRBJ2-7|TRBV25-1|few
TGTGCCAGCAGTGATACAGGGAGGACCTACGAGCAGTACTTC
CASSDTGRTYEQYF
>TRBD2|TRBJ2-2|TRBV9|few
TGTGCCAGCAGCCCGAGCGGGAGGGGAACCGGGGAGCTGTTTTTT
CASSPSGRGTGELFF
>NA|TRBJ2-7|TRBV2|NA
TGTGCCAGCAGTGACGACAGCCCCTACGAGCAGTACTTC
CASSDDSPYEQYF
>TRBD1|TRBJ2-7|TRBV7-9|few
TGTGCCAGCAGCCAGGGCCCTGGGGCGGGACAGGGGAGGAACGAGCAGTACTTC
CASSQGPGAGQGRNEQYF
>NA|TRBJ2-1|TRBV11-2|NA
TGTGCCAGCAGCCCCATAGACACATACTCCTACAATGAGCAGTTCTTC
CASSPIDTYSYNEQFF
>NA|TRBJ1-1|TRBV18|NA
TGTGCCAGCTCACAAAGTCAGGGGATGGAGGGATCTGAAGCTTTCTTT
CASSQSQGMEGSEAFF
>NA|TRBJ2-2|TRBV5-1|few
TGCGCCAGCAGCTTGGGACAGAGGAACACCGGGGAGCTGTTTTTT
CASSLGQRNTGELFF
>NA|TRBJ2-7|TRBV2|few
TGTGCCAGCAGTGTTCGGGGGAGCGAGCAGTACTTC
CASSVRGSEQYF
>TRBD1|TRBJ1-2|TRBV7-9|NA
TGTGCCAGCAGACAAGCCGGGACAGGGGGCTATAGAGCTGGCTACACCTTC
CASRQAGTGGYRAGYTF
>NA|TRBJ2-1|TRBV6-5|NA
TGTGCCAGCAGTTACTCACCTAGCACCAATGAGCAGTTCTTC
CASSYSPSTNEQFF
>NA|TRBJ2-4|TRBV7-9|few
TGTGCCAGCAGCTTACATAGCAGAACCAAAAACATTCAGTACTTC
CASSLHSRTKNIQYF
>NA|TRBJ2-3|TRBV29-1|few
TGCAGCGTTGTTCGGGAAAACACAGATACGCAGTATTTT
CSVVRENTDTQYF
>TRBD2|TRBJ2-7|TRBV6-5|few
TGTGCCAGCAGGAGGGGACTAGCGGGAGCCTACGAGCAGTACTTC
CASRRGLAGAYEQYF
>NA|TRBJ2-6|TRBV7-2|few
TGTGCCAGCACGCAGAACACTGGGGCCAACGTCCTGACTTTC
CASTQNTGANVLTF
>NA|TRBJ2-5|TRBV11-2|NA
TGTGCCAGCCGCGCTCCAGGGTACCAAGAGACCCAGTACTTC
CASRAPGYQETQYF
>NA|TRBJ1-4|TRBV5-1|NA
TGCGCCAGCAGACCGGGACTTAATGAAAAACTGTTTTTT
CASRPGLNEKLFF
>TRBD1|TRBJ2-7|TRBV10-3|few
TGTGCCATCAGTGTAAACAGGGGTAACGAGCAGTACTTC
CAISVNRGNEQYF
>NA|TRBJ1-1|TRBV18|few
TGTGCCAGCTCACCCCGGGACGGTTCTGAGACTGAAGCTTTCTTT
CASSPRDGSETEAFF
>TRBD1|TRBJ2-2|TRBV28|NA
TGTGCCAGCAGTACTCCCGGGACAGGGGAGCTGTTTTTC
CASSTPGTGELFF
>NA|TRBJ2-5|TRBV19|few
TGTGCCAGTAGTATCGCGGGGACCCAGTACTTC
CASSIAGTQYF
>NA|TRBJ1-4|TRBV7-9|few
TGTGCCAGCAGCTCGACCTCCGAGGGAGAAAAACTGTTTTTT
CASSSTSEGEKLFF
>NA|TRBJ1-3|TRBV4-1|NA
TGCGCCAGCAGCCAAGATCCAGGGTTGGGAAACACCATATATTTT
CASSQDPGLGNTIYF
>TRBD2|TRBJ2-3|TRBV6-6|few
TGTGCCAGCAAAAGCGGACTAGGCACAGATACGCAGTATTTT
CASKSGLGTDTQYF
>TRBD1|TRBJ2-6|TRBV7-9|NA
TGTGCCAGCAGAGGGACAGGGAGCTCTGGGGCCAACGTCCTGACTTTC
CASRGTGSSGANVLTF
>NA|TRBJ2-7|TRBV7-2|few
TGTGCCAGCAGCTTACTGGGGACGCCCTCCTACGAGCAGTACTTC
CASSLLGTPSYEQYF